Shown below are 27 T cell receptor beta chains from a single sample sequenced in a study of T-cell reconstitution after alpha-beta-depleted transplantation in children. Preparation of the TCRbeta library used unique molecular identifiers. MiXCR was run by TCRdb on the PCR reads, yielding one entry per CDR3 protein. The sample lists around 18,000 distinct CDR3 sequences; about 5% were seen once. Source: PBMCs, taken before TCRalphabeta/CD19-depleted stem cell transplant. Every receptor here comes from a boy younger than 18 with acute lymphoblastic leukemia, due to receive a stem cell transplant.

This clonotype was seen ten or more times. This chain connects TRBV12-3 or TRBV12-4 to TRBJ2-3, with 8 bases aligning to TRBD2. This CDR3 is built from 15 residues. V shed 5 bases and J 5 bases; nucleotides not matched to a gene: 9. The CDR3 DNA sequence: TGTGCCAGCAGTCGCCCCGGGACTAGTAGAGATACGCAGTATTTT. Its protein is CASSRPGTSRDTQYF.

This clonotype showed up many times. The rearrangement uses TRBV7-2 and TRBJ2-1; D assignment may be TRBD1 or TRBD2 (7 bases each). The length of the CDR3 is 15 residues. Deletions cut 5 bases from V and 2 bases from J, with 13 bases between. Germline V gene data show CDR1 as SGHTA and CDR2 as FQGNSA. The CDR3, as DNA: TGTGCCAGCAGCCAGGGGGAGGGGGCCTACAATGAGCAGTTCTTC. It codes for CASSQGEGAYNEQFF.

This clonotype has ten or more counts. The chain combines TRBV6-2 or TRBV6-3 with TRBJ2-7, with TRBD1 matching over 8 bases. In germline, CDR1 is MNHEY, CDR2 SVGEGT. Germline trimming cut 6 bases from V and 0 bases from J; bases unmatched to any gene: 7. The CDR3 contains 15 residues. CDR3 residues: CASRTGTGASYEQYF. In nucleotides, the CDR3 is TGTGCCAGCAGGACCGGGACAGGAGCCTCCTACGAGCAGTACTTC.

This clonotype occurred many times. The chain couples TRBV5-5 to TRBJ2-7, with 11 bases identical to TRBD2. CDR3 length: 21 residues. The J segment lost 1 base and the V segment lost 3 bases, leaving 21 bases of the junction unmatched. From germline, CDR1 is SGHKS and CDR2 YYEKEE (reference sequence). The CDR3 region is CASSSARLIAGGPRISYEQYF. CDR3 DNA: TGTGCCAGCAGCTCCGCCCGTCTGATAGCGGGAGGGCCTAGGATATCCTACGAGCAGTACTTC.

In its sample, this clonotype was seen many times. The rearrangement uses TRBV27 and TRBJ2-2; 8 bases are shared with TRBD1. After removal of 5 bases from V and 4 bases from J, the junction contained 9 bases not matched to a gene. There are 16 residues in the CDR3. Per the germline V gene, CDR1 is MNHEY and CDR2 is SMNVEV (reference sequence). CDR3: CASSGTEQGGTGELFF. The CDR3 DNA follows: TGTGCCAGCAGTGGAACCGAACAGGGGGGCACCGGGGAGCTGTTTTTT.

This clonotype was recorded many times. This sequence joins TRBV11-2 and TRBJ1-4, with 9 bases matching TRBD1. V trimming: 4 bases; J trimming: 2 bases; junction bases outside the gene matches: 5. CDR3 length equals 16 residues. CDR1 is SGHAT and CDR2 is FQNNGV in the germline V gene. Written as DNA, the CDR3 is TGTGCCAGCAGCTCCGGACAGGGGATTACTAATGAAAAACTGTTTTTT. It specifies CASSSGQGITNEKLFF. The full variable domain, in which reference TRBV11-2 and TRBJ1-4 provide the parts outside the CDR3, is EAGVAQSPRYKIIEKRQSVAFWCNPISGHATLYWYQQILGQGPKLLIQFQNNGVVDDSQLPKDRFSAERLKGVDSTLKIQPAKLEDSAVYLCASSSGQGITNEKLFFGSGTQLSVL.

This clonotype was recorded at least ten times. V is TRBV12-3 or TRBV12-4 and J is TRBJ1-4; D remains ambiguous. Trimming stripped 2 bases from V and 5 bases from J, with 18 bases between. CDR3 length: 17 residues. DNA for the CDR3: TGTGCCAGCAGTTTAAAAAGGCCCCGGTTCTCAAATGAAAAACTGTTTTTT. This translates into CASSLKRPRFSNEKLFF.

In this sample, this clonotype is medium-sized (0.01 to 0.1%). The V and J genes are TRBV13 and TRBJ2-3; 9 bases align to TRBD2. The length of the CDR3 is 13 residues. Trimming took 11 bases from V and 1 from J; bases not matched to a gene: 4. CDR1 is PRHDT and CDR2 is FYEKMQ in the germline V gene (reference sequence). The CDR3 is CACGGAGTDTQYF. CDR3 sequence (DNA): TGTGCCTGCGGGGGGGCCGGCACAGATACGCAGTATTTT. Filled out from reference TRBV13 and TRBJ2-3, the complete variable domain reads AAGVIQSPRHLIKEKRETATLKCYPIPRHDTVYWYQQGPGQDPQFLISFYEKMQSDKGSIPDRFSAQQFSDYHSELNMSSLELGDSALYFCACGGAGTDTQYFGPGTRLTVL.

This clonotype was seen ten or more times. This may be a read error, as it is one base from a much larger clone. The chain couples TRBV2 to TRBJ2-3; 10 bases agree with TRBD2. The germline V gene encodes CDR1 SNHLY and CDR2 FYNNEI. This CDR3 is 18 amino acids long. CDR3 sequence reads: CAISPPSSGGLPADTQYF. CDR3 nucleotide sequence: TGTGCCATCAGTCCCCCTTCTAGCGGGGGCCTCCCGGCAGATACGCAGTATTTT. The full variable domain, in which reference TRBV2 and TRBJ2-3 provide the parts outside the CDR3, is EPEVTQTPSHQVTQMGQEVILRCVPISNHLYFYWYRQILGQKVEFLVSFYNNEISEKSEIFDDQFSVERPDGSNFTLKIRSTKLEDSAMYFCAISPPSSGGLPADTQYFGPGTRLTVL.

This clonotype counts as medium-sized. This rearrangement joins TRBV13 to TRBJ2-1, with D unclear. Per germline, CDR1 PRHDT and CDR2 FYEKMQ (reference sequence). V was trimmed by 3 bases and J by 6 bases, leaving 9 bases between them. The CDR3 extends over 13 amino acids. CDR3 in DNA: TGTGCCAGCAGCTTCCTCTACTTCAATGAGCAGTTCTTC. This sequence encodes CASSFLYFNEQFF.

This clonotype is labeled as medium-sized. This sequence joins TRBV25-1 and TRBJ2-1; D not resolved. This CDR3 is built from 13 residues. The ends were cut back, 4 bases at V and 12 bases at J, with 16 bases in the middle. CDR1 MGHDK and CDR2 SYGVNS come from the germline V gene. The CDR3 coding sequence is TGTGCCAGCAGTGTAGGCATCGAGGTGGTGCAGTTCTTC. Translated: CASSVGIEVVQFF.

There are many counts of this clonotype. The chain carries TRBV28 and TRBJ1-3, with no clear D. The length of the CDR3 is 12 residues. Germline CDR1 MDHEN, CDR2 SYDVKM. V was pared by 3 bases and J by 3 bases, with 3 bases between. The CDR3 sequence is CASSFYGNTIYF. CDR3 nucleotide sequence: TGTGCCAGCAGTTTTTATGGAAACACCATATATTTT.

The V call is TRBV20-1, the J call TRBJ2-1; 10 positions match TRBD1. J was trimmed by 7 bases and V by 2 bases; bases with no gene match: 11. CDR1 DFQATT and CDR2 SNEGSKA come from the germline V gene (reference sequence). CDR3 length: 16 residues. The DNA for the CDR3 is TGCAGTGCTAGACGTCCGCGACAGGGGGCCGGGAATGAGCAGTTCTTC. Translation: CSARRPRQGAGNEQFF.

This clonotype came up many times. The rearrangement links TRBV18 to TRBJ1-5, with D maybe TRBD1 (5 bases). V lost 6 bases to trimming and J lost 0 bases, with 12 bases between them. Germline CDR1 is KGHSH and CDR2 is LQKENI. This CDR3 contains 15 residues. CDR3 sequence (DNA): TGTGCCAGCTCGTCCGGGACCTATAGCAATCAGCCCCAGCATTTT. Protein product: CASSSGTYSNQPQHF. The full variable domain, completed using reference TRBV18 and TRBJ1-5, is NAGVMQNPRHLVRRRGQEARLRCSPMKGHSHVYWYRQLPEEGLKFMVYLQKENIIDESGMPKERFSAEFPKEGPSILRIQQVVRGDSAAYFCASSSGTYSNQPQHFGDGTRLSIL.

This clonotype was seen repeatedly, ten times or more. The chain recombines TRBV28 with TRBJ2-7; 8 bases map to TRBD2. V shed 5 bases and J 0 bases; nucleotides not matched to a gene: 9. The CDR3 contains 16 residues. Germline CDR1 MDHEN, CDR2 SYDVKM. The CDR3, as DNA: TGTGCCAGCAGTGGACGTGGGAGCGGGAGCTCCTACGAGCAGTACTTC. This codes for CASSGRGSGSSYEQYF.

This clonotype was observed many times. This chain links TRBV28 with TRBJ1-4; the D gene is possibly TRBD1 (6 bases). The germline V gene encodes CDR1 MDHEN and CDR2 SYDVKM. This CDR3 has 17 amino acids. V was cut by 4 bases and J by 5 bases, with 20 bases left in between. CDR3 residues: CASSSGDRDTHNEKLFF. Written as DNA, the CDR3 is TGTGCCAGCAGTTCCGGGGACCGGGACACACACAATGAAAAACTGTTTTTT.

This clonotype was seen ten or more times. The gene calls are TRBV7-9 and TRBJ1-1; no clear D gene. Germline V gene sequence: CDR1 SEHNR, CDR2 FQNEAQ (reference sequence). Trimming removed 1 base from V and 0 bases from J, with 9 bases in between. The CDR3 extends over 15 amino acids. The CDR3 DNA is TGTGCCAGCAGCTTAGGGTACACAATGAACACTGAAGCTTTCTTT. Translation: CASSLGYTMNTEAFF.

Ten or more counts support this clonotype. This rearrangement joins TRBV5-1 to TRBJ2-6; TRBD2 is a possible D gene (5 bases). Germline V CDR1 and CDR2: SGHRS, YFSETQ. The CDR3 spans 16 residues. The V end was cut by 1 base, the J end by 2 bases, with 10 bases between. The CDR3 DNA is TGCGCCAGCAGCTTGCCGAGGGTAGCTGGGGCCAACGTCCTGACTTTC. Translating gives CASSLPRVAGANVLTF.

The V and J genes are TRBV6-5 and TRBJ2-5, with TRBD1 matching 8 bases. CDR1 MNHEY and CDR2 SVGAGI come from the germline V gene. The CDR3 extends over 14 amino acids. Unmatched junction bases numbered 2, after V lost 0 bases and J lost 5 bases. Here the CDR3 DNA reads TGTGCCAGCAGTTACTCGCCAGGGGGCGAGACCCAGTACTTC. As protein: CASSYSPGGETQYF.

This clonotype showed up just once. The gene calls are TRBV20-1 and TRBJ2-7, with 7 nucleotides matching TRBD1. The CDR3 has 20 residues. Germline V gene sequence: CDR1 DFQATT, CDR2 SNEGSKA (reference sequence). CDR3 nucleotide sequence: TGCTGCTTTAGGAGCCATGCTCCGGGACAGCCAAGTATTAGCTCCTACGAGCAGTACTTC. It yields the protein CCFRSHAPGQPSISSYEQYF.

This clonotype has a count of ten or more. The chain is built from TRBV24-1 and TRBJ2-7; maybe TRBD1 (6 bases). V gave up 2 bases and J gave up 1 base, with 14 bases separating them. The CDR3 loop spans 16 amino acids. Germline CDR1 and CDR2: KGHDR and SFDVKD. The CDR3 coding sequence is TGTGCCACCAGTGATTCAGGGGCCGGGACATCCTACGAGCAGTACTTC. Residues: CATSDSGAGTSYEQYF.

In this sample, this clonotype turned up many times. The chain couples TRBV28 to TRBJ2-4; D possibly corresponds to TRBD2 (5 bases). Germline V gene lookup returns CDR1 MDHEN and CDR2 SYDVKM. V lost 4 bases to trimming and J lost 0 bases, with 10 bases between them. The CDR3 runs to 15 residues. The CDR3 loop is CASSSRTLAKNIQYF. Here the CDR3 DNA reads TGTGCCAGCAGTTCCCGGACTCTAGCCAAAAACATTCAGTACTTC.

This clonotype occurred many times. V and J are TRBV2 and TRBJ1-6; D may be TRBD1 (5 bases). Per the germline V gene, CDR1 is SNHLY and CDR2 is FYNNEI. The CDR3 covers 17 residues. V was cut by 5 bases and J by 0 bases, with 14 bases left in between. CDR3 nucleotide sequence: TGTGCCAGCAGTCAGACAGTCTCCGGCTCCTATAATTCACCCCTCCACTTT. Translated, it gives CASSQTVSGSYNSPLHF.

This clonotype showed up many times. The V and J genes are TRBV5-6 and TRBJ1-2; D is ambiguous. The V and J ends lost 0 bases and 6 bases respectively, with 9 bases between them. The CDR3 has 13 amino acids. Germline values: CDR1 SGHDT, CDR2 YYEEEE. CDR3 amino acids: CASSLGLNDGYTF. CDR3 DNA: TGTGCCAGCAGCTTGGGACTGAACGATGGCTACACCTTC.

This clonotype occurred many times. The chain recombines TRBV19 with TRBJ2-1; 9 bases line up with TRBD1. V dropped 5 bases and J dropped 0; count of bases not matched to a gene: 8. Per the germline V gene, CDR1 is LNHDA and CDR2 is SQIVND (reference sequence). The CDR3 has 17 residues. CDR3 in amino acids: CASSPTQGAFSYNEQFF. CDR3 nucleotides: TGTGCCAGTAGTCCGACACAGGGGGCTTTCTCCTACAATGAGCAGTTCTTC.

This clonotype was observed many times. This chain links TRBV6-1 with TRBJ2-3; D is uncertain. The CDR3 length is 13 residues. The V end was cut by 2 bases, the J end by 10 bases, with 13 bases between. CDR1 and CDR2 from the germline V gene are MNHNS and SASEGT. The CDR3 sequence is CASSETSRQSQYF. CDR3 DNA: TGTGCCAGCAGTGAAACGAGCAGGCAGTCGCAGTATTTT.

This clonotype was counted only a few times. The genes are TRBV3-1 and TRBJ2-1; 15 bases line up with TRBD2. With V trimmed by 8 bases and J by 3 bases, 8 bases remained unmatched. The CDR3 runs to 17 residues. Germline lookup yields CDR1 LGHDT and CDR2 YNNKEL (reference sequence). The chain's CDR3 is CASWGGLAGGIYNEQFF. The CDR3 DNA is TGTGCCAGCTGGGGGGGACTAGCGGGAGGAATCTACAATGAGCAGTTCTTC.